This T cell receptor (beta chain) was profiled in a study of OX40 agonist ivuxolimab in advanced cancers. With regard to the full study: The costimulatory receptor OX40 (CD134) was targeted by ivuxolimab, a fully human IgG2 agonistic monoclonal antibody. Intravenous ivuxolimab was administered to patients every 2 weeks at six dose levels: 0.01, 0.1, 0.3, 1.5, 3 and 10 mg/kg. Of the roughly 52 patients in dose escalation, about 20 had hepatocellular carcinoma, some 15 had melanoma, 9 had renal cell carcinoma and 9 had head and neck cancer. In the dose-escalation cohort, 82.7% of patients were male, and the mean age was roughly 60 years, with a range of about 23 to 85. Prior anti-PD-1, anti-PD-L1 or anti-CTLA-4 therapy was permitted, and checkpoint inhibitors had been received by roughly two fifths of dose-escalation patients. Partial responses occurred in three dose-escalation patients, of whom one had hepatocellular carcinoma and two had cutaneous melanoma. The point of sequencing TCRbeta in the periphery was to test whether ivuxolimab changed TCR sequence diversity and drove clonal T-cell expansion. The paper describes the monotherapy dose-escalation part (N of about 54 patients) of the phase I trial of ivuxolimab. General conclusions and limits of the study: At doses of 0.1 to 3.0 mg/kg, clonal expansion of both CD4+ and CD8+ blood T cells was observed from baseline to week 6. In the 0.1-3.0 mg/kg groups, partial responders were among the patients with the lowest normalized peripheral clonal expansion, particularly in CD8+ T cells. Antigen specificity was not determined for the clonally expanded peripheral T cells. On average, CD8+ T cells showed more expanded clones than CD4+ T cells after ivuxolimab. Low levels of normalized T-cell clonal expansion were also seen in some patients who did not respond.

Genomic DNA was isolated from the sorted cells so that the TCRbeta CDR3 region could be sequenced. The immunoSEQ Assay was used for sequencing of TCRbeta CDR3 regions. Here the immuneACCESS table is served through TCRdb, limited to in-frame sequences with V and J called. Missing clones are a known gap in these copies; in checked studies unresolved V genes cover under half, and the rest lacks a known reason. For this sample there are about 100,000 clones; approximately 90% appear just once. The leading ten clones occupy under 0.65% of the sample. Details on this clone: This clone's antigen is unknown. Per-nucleotide qualities are absent, and no much larger clonotype sits a single base away.

Patients with a history of autoimmune disease or receiving systemic immunosuppression were excluded from the trial. Peripheral blood for TCR sequencing was collected from all dose cohorts at baseline, on cycle 4 day 1, and on cycle 7 day 1. The samples were drawn from a first-in-human, open-label, multicenter phase I dose-escalation trial of ivuxolimab. Adults with locally advanced or metastatic melanoma, renal cell carcinoma, hepatocellular carcinoma or head and neck squamous cell carcinoma were enrolled in the trial. Before TCR sequencing, CD4+ and CD8+ T cells were separately sorted from peripheral blood. The sequence came from an adult with an advanced solid tumor such as melanoma, head and neck, liver or kidney cancer. Sequences were derived from CD4+ or CD8+ T cells sorted from blood, sampled in a trial of the OX40 agonist ivuxolimab.

The CDR3: CASSHGPDRDSNEKLFF. The DNA is TGTGCCAGCAGCCATGGCCCCGACAGGGATTCTAATGAAAAACTGTTTTTT. This sequence uses TRBV4-2 and TRBJ1-4; the central 7 bases match TRBD1. Via the germline V gene, CDR1 is LGHNA and CDR2 YNFKEQ. V is pruned by 3 bases and J by 3 bases, leaving 10 bases of the junction without a gene match. From the cysteine through the phenylalanine, the CDR3 covers 17 amino acids. Just CDR3 DNA is preserved here, 51 bases in frame from base 1.